This TCR beta chain originates from a study of cytomegalovirus exposure and HLA in healthy donors. Regarding the study as a whole: Data from an earlier analysis indicated that most TCR beta V segments were productive either about 90% or about 30% of the time.

As concerns this clone: Its target is unknown.

The V end was cut by 6 bases, the J end by 6 bases, with 17 bases between. Germline V gene data show CDR1 as SQVTM and CDR2 as ANQGSEA. The length of the CDR3 is 13 residues. Use of 60 Vbeta and 13 Jbeta primers characterized the PCR. Some clones are missing from TCRdb's copy, which holds only in-frame ones; the method was immunoSEQ multiplex PCR. The sample yields fewer than 110,000 clones, 85% seen once. Sequencing was performed on PBMCs. This clonotype was sampled from a man younger than 40 in good health and CMV-seronegative. The chain couples TRBV29-1 to TRBJ1-2; TRBD1 is a possible D gene (6 bases). CDR3 DNA sequence: TGCAGCGTCCTGCACGACAGGAGCCATGGCTACACCTTC. Encoded protein: CSVLHDRSHGYTF.